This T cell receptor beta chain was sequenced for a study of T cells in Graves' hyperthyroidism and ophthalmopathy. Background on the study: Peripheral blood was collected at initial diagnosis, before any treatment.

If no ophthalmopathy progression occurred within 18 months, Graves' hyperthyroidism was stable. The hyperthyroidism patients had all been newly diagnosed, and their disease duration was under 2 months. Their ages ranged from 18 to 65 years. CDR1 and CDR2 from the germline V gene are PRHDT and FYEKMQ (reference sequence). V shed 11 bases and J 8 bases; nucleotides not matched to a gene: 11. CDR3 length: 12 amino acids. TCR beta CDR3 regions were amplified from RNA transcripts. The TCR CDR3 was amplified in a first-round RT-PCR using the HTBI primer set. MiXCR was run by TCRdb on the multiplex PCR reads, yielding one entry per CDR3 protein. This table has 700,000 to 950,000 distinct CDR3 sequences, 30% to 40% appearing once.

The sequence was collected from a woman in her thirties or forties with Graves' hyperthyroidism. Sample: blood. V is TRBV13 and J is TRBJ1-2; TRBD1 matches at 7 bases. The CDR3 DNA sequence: TGTGCCGCCGGCGACAGGGAGGGCGGCTACACCTTC. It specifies CAAGDREGGYTF.